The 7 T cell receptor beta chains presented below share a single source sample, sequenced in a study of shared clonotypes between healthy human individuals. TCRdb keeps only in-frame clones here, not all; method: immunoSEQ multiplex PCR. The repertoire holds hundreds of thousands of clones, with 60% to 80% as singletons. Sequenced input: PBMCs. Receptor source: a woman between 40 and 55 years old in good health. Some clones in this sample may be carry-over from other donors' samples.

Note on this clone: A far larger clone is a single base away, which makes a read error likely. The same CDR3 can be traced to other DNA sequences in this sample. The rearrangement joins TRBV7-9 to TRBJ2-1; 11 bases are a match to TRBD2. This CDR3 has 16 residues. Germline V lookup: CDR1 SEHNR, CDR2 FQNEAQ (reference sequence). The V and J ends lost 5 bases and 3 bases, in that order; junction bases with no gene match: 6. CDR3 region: CASSLSTSGSYNEQFF. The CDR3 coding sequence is TGTGCCAGCAGCCTCTCAACTAGCGGGAGCTACAATGAGCAGTTCTTC.

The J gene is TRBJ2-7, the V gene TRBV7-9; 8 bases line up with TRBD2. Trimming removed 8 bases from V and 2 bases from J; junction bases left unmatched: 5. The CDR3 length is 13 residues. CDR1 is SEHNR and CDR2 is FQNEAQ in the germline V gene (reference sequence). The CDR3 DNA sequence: TGTGCCAGCCAGCGGGAGCCAACCTACGAGCAGTACTTC. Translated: CASQREPTYEQYF.

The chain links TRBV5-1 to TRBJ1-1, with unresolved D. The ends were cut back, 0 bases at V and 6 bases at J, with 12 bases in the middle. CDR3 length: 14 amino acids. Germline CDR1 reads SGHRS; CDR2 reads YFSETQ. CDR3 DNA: TGCGCCAGCAGCTTGGCCCACGATGCCGCTGAAGCTTTCTTT. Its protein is CASSLAHDAAEAFF.

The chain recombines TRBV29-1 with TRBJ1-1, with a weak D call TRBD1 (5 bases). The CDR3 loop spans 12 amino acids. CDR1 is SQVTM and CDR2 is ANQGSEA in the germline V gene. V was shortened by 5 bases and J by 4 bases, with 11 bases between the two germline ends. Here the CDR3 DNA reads TGCAGCGTTTCAGATGGGGCCACTGAAGCTTTCTTT. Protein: CSVSDGATEAFF.

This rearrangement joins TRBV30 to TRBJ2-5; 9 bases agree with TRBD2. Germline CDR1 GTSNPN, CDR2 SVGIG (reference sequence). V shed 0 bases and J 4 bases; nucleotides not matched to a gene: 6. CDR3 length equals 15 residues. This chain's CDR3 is CAWSVQAGGRETQYF. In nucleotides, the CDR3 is TGTGCCTGGAGTGTACAGGCGGGAGGGCGAGAGACCCAGTACTTC.

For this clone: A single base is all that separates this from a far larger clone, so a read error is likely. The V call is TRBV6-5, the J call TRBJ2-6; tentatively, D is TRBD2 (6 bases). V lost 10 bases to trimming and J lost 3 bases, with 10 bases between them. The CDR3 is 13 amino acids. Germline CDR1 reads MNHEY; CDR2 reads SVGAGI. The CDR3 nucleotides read TGTGCCACCGGGAGCTTTGGGGCCAACGTCCTGACTTTC. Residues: CATGSFGANVLTF.

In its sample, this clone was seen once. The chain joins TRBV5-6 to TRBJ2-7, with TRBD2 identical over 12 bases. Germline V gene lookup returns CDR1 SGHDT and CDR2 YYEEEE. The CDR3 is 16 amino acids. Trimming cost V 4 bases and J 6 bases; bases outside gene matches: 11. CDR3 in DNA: TGTGCCAGCAGCCCCGGACTAGCGGGAACGTTTACCGAGCAGTACTTC. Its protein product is CASSPGLAGTFTEQYF.